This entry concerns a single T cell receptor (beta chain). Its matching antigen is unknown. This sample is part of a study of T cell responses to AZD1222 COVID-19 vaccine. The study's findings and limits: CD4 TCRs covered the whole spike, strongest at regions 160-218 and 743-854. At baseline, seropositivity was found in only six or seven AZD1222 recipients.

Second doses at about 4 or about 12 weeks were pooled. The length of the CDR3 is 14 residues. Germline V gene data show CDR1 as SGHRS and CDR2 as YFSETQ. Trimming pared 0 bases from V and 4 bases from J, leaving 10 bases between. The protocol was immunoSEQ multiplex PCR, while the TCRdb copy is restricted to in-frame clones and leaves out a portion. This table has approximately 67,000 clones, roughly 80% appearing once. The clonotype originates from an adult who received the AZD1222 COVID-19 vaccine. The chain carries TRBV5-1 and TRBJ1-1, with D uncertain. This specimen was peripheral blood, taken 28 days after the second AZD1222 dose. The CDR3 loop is CASSLDPRGTEAFF. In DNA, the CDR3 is TGCGCCAGCAGCTTGGACCCACGGGGCACTGAAGCTTTCTTT.